This T cell receptor beta chain is drawn from a study of T-cell memory formation after mild COVID-19. Study conclusions and caveats: Clones shrinking between day 15 and 85 showed a balanced CD4/CD8 split, and those that grew later tilted toward CD4+.

TCRdb ran MiXCR on the 5' RACE reads and lists one entry per CDR3 protein. The sample includes 200,000 to 300,000 distinct CDR3 sequences, over 15% of them seen just once. Trimming cost V 5 bases and J 0 bases, with 15 bases left between them. The CDR3 contains 16 residues. Notes on this clonotype: As yet, its antigen is unknown.

J is TRBJ2-3 and V is TRBV12-3 or TRBV12-4; no clear D. The sequencing sample was made of PBMCs or a T cell subset sorted from them (not recorded which). This TCR was recovered from a man aged 18 to 29 who had mild COVID-19 (a few samples of this study predate the infection). Cell type and time point are not known. The CDR3 DNA reads TGTGCCAGCAGTCCCCTTCCAGGCGGTAGCACAGATACGCAGTATTTT. Residues: CASSPLPGGSTDTQYF.